Listed here are 17 T cell receptor beta chains from one sample, sequenced in a study of T cell responses to AZD1222 COVID-19 vaccine (dated by TCRdb to 2020 to 2022). The library relied on the immunoSEQ multiplex PCR assay. TCRdb retrieved this table from immuneACCESS and kept in-frame rearrangements only. Not all clones are present; in checked studies, unresolved V genes account for under half, and no reason is known for the remainder. The sample table shows about 130,000 clones, and 90% are seen once. Together, the top ten hold 4.4% of the sample. This specimen's time point label, per the study, means: baseline before first vaccination. Interpreted using the paper, the treatment or condition label stands for: meningococcal conjugate vaccine given as trial control. The specimen comprised peripheral blood, sampled on day 0 of MenACWY control vaccination. These receptors all come from an adult in good health.

This clone came up once. The V gene is TRBV5-8, the J gene TRBJ2-1; maybe TRBD1 (5 bases). Trimming cost V 2 bases and J 5 bases, with 11 bases left between them. The CDR3 sequence is 14 residues long. The germline V gene has CDR1 SGHTS and CDR2 YDEGEE. The chain's CDR3 is CASSLGRVNNEQFF. CDR3 DNA sequence: TGTGCCAGCAGCTTAGGCAGGGTCAACAATGAGCAGTTCTTC.

The V call is TRBV15, the J call TRBJ2-7; possibly TRBD1 for D (5 bases). Trimming pared 0 bases from V and 2 bases from J, leaving 14 bases between. Germline V gives CDR1 LNHNV, CDR2 YYDKDF (reference sequence). The CDR3 sequence is 16 residues long. The CDR3 here is CATSRDRTTAPYEQYV. The CDR3 nucleotides read TGTGCCACCAGCAGAGATAGGACAACTGCCCCCTACGAGCAGTACGTC.

CDR3 residues: CASSLIGLEADTQYF. In DNA, the CDR3 is TGTGCCAGTAGTCTCATAGGACTAGAGGCAGATACGCAGTATTTT. The V and J genes are TRBV19 and TRBJ2-3; TRBD2 agrees at 7 bases. V trimming: 5 bases; J trimming: 4 bases; junction bases outside the gene matches: 9. From germline, CDR1 is LNHDA and CDR2 SQIVND (reference sequence). This CDR3 has 15 residues.

The chain combines TRBV7-9 with TRBJ2-7; no clear D. The CDR3 extends over 13 amino acids. V was pared by 4 bases and J by 1 base, with 8 bases between. Germline loops: CDR1 SEHNR, CDR2 FQNEAQ (reference sequence). The CDR3 DNA reads as TGTGCCAGCAGCTGGACGGGTTCCTACGAGCAGTACTTC. Its protein product is CASSWTGSYEQYF.

As DNA, the CDR3 is TGTGCCAGCAGAGCTCGACAGCTGAACACTGAAGCTTTCTTT. Translation: CASRARQLNTEAFF. This chain uses TRBV6-5 with TRBJ1-1; perhaps TRBD1 as D (5 bases). The CDR3 loop spans 14 amino acids. The V gene lost 6 bases and the J gene lost 0 bases, with 11 bases spanning the gap. From germline, CDR1 is MNHEY and CDR2 SVGAGI.

The gene calls are TRBV2 and TRBJ1-3; D is perhaps TRBD1 (5 bases). CDR3 length: 17 amino acids. Per germline, CDR1 SNHLY and CDR2 FYNNEI. The germline V and J ends were trimmed by 7 bases and 3 bases, with 22 bases remaining between them. As DNA, the CDR3 is TGTGCCAGCAAAGCAGACCTGGGGGGTTACAGTGGAAACACCATATATTTT. Protein sequence: CASKADLGGYSGNTIYF.

This clone was counted between two and nine times. Compared with germline, one end of the junction differs, possibly owing to a read error. The chain carries TRBV27 and TRBJ2-7; TRBD1 might be the D (6 bases). The CDR3 contains 9 residues. Germline CDR1 MNHEY, CDR2 SMNVEV (reference sequence). The CDR3 spells CASSLRDRF. CDR3 sequence (DNA): TGTGCCAGCAGTCTACGAGACAGGTTC.

This chain uses TRBV6-1 with TRBJ2-2, with 11 bases identical to TRBD2. The germline V gene encodes CDR1 MNHNS and CDR2 SASEGT. V dropped 4 bases and J dropped 7; count of bases not matched to a gene: 11. The CDR3 sequence is 17 residues long. The CDR3 loop is CASSGRLAGNSVGELFF. Here the CDR3 DNA reads TGTGCCAGCAGTGGCAGACTAGCGGGAAATTCGGTCGGGGAGCTGTTTTTT.

This clone appeared a few times. The V gene is TRBV25-1, the J gene TRBJ1-2, with TRBD1 as a possible D gene (5 bases). The CDR3 sequence is 13 residues long. Germline V CDR1 and CDR2: MGHDK, SYGVNS. Trimming cost V 4 bases and J 2 bases, with 8 bases left between them. The CDR3 bases are TGTGCCAGCAGTGCCCAGGGAAACTATGGCTACACCTTC. Amino acids: CASSAQGNYGYTF.

The V call is TRBV4-2, the J call TRBJ2-7, with TRBD2 matching 8 bases. This CDR3 is built from 14 residues. Germline assignment: CDR1 LGHNA and CDR2 YNFKEQ. Germline trimming cut 5 bases from V and 2 bases from J; bases unmatched to any gene: 5. CDR3 nucleotide sequence: TGTGCCAGCAGCGAACTAGCGGAGACCTACGAGCAGTACTTC. It specifies CASSELAETYEQYF.

The chain joins TRBV7-3 to TRBJ2-7, with 9 bases lining up with TRBD2. Germline CDR1 reads SGHTA; CDR2 reads FQGTGA. CDR3 length equals 13 residues. V was pared by 2 bases and J by 7 bases, with 3 bases of the junction left unmatched. CDR3 amino acids: CASSLELAGEQYF. CDR3 coding DNA: TGTGCCAGCAGCTTAGAACTAGCGGGTGAGCAGTACTTC.

This chain joins TRBV12-3 or TRBV12-4 and TRBJ2-7; tentatively, D is TRBD1 or TRBD2 (5 bases each). This CDR3 is 12 amino acids long. Trimming shortened V by 2 bases and J by 7 bases, and 9 bases separated the two germline ends. The CDR3 sequence: CASSLFEGEQYV. The CDR3 DNA reads TGTGCCAGCAGTTTATTTGAGGGGGAGCAGTACGTC.

In this sample, this clone turned up a few times. The genes are TRBV5-1 and TRBJ2-7, with TRBD2 matching over 9 bases. The trim removed 4 bases at V and 3 bases at J, leaving 8 bases unmatched. The germline CDR1 and CDR2 sequences are SGHRS and YFSETQ. The CDR3 covers 15 residues. CDR3 protein: CASSIGTSLVYEQYF. The CDR3 DNA sequence: TGCGCCAGCAGCATCGGGACTAGCCTTGTCTACGAGCAGTACTTC. Using reference TRBV5-1 and TRBJ2-7 for the parts outside the CDR3, the full variable domain is KAGVTQTPRYLIKTRGQQVTLSCSPISGHRSVSWYQQTPGQGLQFLFEYFSETQRNKGNFPGRFSGRQFSNSRSEMNVSTLELGDSALYLCASSIGTSLVYEQYFGPGTRLTVT.

The chain joins TRBV7-2 to TRBJ2-7, with TRBD2 matching over 12 bases. Trimming removed 2 bases from V and 4 bases from J; junction bases left unmatched: 6. There are 16 residues in the CDR3. Germline CDR1 is SGHTA and CDR2 is FQGNSA. Here the CDR3 DNA reads TGTGCCAGCAGCTTAATCATGACTAGCGGGAGTTACGAGCAGTACTTC. Translated, it gives CASSLIMTSGSYEQYF.

V and J are TRBV2 and TRBJ1-6; tentatively, D is TRBD1 (5 bases). The CDR3 is 12 amino acids. In germline, CDR1 is SNHLY, CDR2 FYNNEI. With 10 bases removed from V and 6 bases from J, the gap between germline ends came to 10 bases. The CDR3 nucleotides read TGTGCCACCAGGGTTCCTAATTCACCCCTCCACTTT. Residues: CATRVPNSPLHF.

This clone was counted once. This sequence joins TRBV9 and TRBJ1-3; D not resolved. The V gene's germline CDR1 is SGDLS and CDR2 YYNGEE. The CDR3 covers 13 residues. V lost 2 bases and J 0 bases, leaving 3 bases between the germline ends. The DNA of the CDR3 is TGTGCCAGCAGCGTTTACTCTGGAAACACCATATATTTT. Amino acid sequence: CASSVYSGNTIYF.

This rearrangement joins TRBV12-3 or TRBV12-4 to TRBJ1-1; D call uncertain. V gave up 3 bases and J gave up 3 bases, with 5 bases separating them. This CDR3 spans 12 amino acids. CDR3 amino acids: CASSLHDTEAFF. The CDR3 bases are TGTGCCAGCAGTTTGCATGACACTGAAGCTTTCTTT.